This is a list of T cell receptor beta chains from one sample in a study of cytomegalovirus exposure and HLA in healthy donors. Repertoires were generated with immunoSEQ multiplex PCR, while TCRdb's copy carries only in-frame clones and drops some. Counted here are about 180,000 clones, around nine tenths occurring once; the ten biggest clones make up approximately 1.5%. Sequencing used PBMCs. Receptors were obtained from a woman in her 30s in good health and CMV-seronegative. Both conserved end residues are part of each CDR3. The order of the fields is D gene, V gene, clone size, J gene, CDR3 protein, CDR3 DNA. The D gene is left open where the match is weak. Clone size is given for some rows only: seen once, a few or many times, or a class if the clone is expanded.

>TRBD1|TRBV7-2|NA|TRBJ1-2
CASSAGTGHRGYTF
TGTGCCAGCAGTGCCGGGACAGGGCATAGGGGCTACACCTTC
>NA|TRBV6-1|NA|TRBJ1-1
CASSESSGPPNTEAFF
TGTGCCAGCAGCGAATCCTCAGGCCCCCCGAACACTGAAGCTTTCTTT
>NA|TRBV10-1|NA|TRBJ1-1
CASSPAAGGRTEAFF
TGCGCCAGCAGTCCGGCGGCGGGGGGTCGAACTGAAGCTTTCTTT
>TRBD2|TRBV11-3|NA|TRBJ2-2
CASSLGVGGSHPGELFF
TGTGCCAGCAGCTTAGGCGTCGGGGGGTCCCACCCCGGGGAGCTGTTTTTT
>NA|TRBV2|NA|TRBJ1-2
CASSGGVASGYTF
TGTGCCAGCAGTGGGGGGGTTGCTAGTGGCTACACCTTC
>NA|TRBV11-2|NA|TRBJ1-2
CASSQDGGELNYGYTF
TGTGCCAGCAGCCAAGATGGCGGGGAACTTAACTATGGCTACACCTTC
>NA|TRBV5-1|NA|TRBJ2-1
CASSLGQGRNEQFF
TGCGCCAGCAGCTTGGGCCAGGGGCGCAATGAGCAGTTCTTC
>NA|TRBV5-6|NA|TRBJ2-2
CASSLGQVNTGELFF
TGTGCCAGCAGCTTGGGGCAGGTGAACACCGGGGAGCTGTTTTTT
>TRBD1|TRBV30|NA|TRBJ2-7
CAWTTGQGPYEQYF
TGTGCCTGGACTACGGGACAGGGGCCCTACGAGCAGTACTTC
>NA|TRBV2|NA|TRBJ2-5
CASYVLGGARETQYF
TGTGCCAGCTATGTGCTTGGGGGGGCCCGTGAGACCCAGTACTTC
>TRBD2|TRBV18|NA|TRBJ2-7
CASSPQASGGSYEQYF
TGTGCCAGCTCACCCCAGGCTAGCGGGGGTTCCTACGAGCAGTACTTC
>TRBD1|TRBV6-5|few|TRBJ1-5
CASSQSTGGGQPQHF
TGTGCCAGCAGTCAATCTACAGGGGGTGGTCAGCCCCAGCATTTT
>NA|TRBV15|NA|TRBJ1-3
CATSRDRDIGNTIYF
TGTGCCACCAGCAGGGACCGGGACATAGGAAACACCATATATTTT
>TRBD1|TRBV5-1|NA|TRBJ1-2
CASSTGQEAGYTF
TGCGCCAGCAGCACGGGACAGGAGGCTGGCTACACCTTC
>NA|TRBV7-6|NA|TRBJ2-1
CASSLELSNLGTHNEQFF
TGTGCCAGCAGCTTAGAGTTGTCAAACCTCGGGACACACAATGAGCAGTTCTTC
>TRBD2|TRBV7-2|NA|TRBJ2-1
CASSLALAGGLGDEQFF
TGTGCCAGCAGCTTAGCGCTAGCGGGGGGGCTGGGGGATGAGCAGTTCTTC
>NA|TRBV4-2|NA|TRBJ1-1
CASSAQQGFGDTEAFF
TGTGCCAGCAGCGCACAACAGGGTTTTGGTGACACTGAAGCTTTCTTT
>TRBD1|TRBV5-1|NA|TRBJ1-2
CASRSQGGNYGYTF
TGCGCCAGCAGGTCCCAGGGGGGTAACTATGGCTACACCTTC
>NA|TRBV5-1|NA|TRBJ1-1
CASTPGPGQTTEAFF
TGCGCCAGCACCCCCGGTCCCGGACAGACGACTGAAGCTTTCTTT
>NA|TRBV30|NA|TRBJ1-4
CAWSRSGFNEKLFF
TGTGCCTGGAGTAGGTCGGGTTTTAATGAAAAACTGTTTTTT
>NA|TRBV4-2|NA|TRBJ1-2
CASSQARQGFNYGYTF
TGTGCCAGCAGCCAAGCCCGGCAGGGTTTTAACTATGGCTACACCTTC
>NA|TRBV5-4|once|TRBJ2-1
CASSQTRVEEQFF
TGTGCCAGCAGCCAAACCAGGGTAGAGGAGCAGTTCTTC
>TRBD2|TRBV27|once|TRBJ2-5
CASSSRTSGGKETQYF
TGTGCCAGCAGTTCCCGAACTAGCGGGGGTAAGGAGACCCAGTACTTC